This TCR beta chain was documented in a study of technical replicates of blood from a handful of donors. The table came from immunoSEQ multiplex PCR; TCRdb's copy has only in-frame clones and leaves some out. Of 65,000 to 95,000 clones listed, 95% to 98% were seen once; the top ten hold approximately 0.18%. The sequence was collected from a human donor in good health. The sample consisted of T cells isolated from PBMCs.

In DNA, the CDR3 is TGTGCCAGCAGCAGACTGGATAGTACATCCAATGAGCAGTTCTTC. Translated: CASSRLDSTSNEQFF. The chain links TRBV7-6 to TRBJ2-1; D not certain. V lost 5 bases, J lost 6 bases, and 17 bases lay in between. Per germline, CDR1 SGHVS and CDR2 FNYEAQ. This CDR3 comprises 15 residues.